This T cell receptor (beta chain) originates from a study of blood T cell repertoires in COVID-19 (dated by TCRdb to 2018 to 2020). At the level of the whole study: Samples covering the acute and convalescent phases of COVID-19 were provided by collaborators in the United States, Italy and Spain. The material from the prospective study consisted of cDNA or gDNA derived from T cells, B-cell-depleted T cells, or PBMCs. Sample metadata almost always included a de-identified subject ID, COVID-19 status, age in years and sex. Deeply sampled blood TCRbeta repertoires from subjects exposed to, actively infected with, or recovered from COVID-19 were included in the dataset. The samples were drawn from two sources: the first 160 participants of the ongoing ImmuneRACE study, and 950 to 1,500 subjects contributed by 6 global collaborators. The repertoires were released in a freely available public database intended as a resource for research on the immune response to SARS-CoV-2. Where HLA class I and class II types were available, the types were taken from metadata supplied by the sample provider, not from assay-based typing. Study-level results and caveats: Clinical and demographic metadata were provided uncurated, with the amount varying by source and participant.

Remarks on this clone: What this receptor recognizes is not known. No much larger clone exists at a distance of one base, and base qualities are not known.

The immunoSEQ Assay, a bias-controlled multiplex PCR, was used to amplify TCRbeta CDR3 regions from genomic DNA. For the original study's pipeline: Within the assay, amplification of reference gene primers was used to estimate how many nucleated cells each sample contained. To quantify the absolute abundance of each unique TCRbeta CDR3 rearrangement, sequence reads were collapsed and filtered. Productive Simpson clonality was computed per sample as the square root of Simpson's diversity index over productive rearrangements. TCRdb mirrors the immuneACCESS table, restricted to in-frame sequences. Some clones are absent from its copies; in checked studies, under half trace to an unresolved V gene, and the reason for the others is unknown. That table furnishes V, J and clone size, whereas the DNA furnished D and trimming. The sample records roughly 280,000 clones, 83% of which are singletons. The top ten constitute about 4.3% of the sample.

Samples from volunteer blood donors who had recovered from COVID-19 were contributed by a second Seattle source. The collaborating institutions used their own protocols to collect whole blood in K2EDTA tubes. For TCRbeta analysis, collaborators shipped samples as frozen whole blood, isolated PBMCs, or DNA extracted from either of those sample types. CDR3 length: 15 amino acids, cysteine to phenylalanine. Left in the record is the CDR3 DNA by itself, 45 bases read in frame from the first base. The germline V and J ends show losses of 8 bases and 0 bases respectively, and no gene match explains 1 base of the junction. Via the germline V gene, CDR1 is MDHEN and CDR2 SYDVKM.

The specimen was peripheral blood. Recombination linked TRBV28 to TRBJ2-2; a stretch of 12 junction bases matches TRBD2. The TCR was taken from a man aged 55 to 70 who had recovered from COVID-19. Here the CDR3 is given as CASASGGANTGELFF. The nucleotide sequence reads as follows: TGTGCCAGCGCTAGCGGGGGGGCGAACACCGGGGAGCTGTTTTTT.